A selection of T cell receptor beta chains follows, all from one sample in a study of cytomegalovirus exposure and HLA in healthy donors. Profiled with immunoSEQ multiplex PCR; TCRdb holds only in-frame clones, not every one. The sample has fewer than 200,000 clones; around 83% are singletons. The sequencing input was PBMCs. These receptors were obtained from a man aged 50-59 years in good health and CMV-seronegative. Each CDR3 is given with its conserved first and last residue. Fields, in order: clone size, V gene, D gene, J gene, CDR3 protein, CDR3 DNA. A D gene is named only where the DNA matches it firmly. Size values are once, few and many counts, or a class for expanded clones, and some rows have none.

>NA|TRBV18|NA|TRBJ2-5
CASSQGLQETQYF
TGTGCCAGCTCACAGGGGCTCCAAGAGACCCAGTACTTC
>NA|TRBV6-1|TRBD1|TRBJ2-1
CASLRTGLDKQFF
TGTGCCAGCCTTCGGACAGGTTTGGACAAGCAGTTCTTC
>NA|TRBV4-2|TRBD2|TRBJ2-4
CASSQDFAGGAGNIQYF
TGTGCCAGCAGCCAAGATTTCGCGGGAGGGGCCGGAAACATTCAGTACTTC
>NA|TRBV4-3|TRBD1|TRBJ2-7
CASSPGTGGFYEQYF
TGCGCCAGCAGCCCCGGGACAGGGGGCTTCTACGAGCAGTACTTC
>NA|TRBV5-6|NA|TRBJ1-1
CASSLRTGLFTEAFF
TGTGCCAGCAGCTTGCGAACAGGGTTGTTCACTGAAGCTTTCTTT
>NA|TRBV6-5|NA|TRBJ1-5
CASNIRGHGPQHF
TGTGCCAGCAACATCAGGGGACACGGGCCCCAGCATTTT
>NA|TRBV15|NA|TRBJ2-5
CATSSARIGVLRETQYF
TGTGCCACCAGCTCAGCGCGTATAGGGGTTCTTCGAGAGACCCAGTACTTC
>NA|TRBV5-4|NA|TRBJ1-2
CASSLRGAGGYTF
TGTGCCAGCAGTCTCAGGGGCGCAGGGGGCTACACCTTC
>NA|TRBV19|NA|TRBJ1-4
CASSQLYTGTPNEKLFF
TGTGCCAGTAGTCAGCTCTACACAGGGACCCCTAATGAAAAACTGTTTTTT
>NA|TRBV10-3|TRBD2|TRBJ2-7
CAISESTPSGSRYEQYF
TGTGCCATCAGTGAGTCGACCCCTAGCGGGAGTCGGTACGAGCAGTACTTC
>NA|TRBV7-9|TRBD2|TRBJ2-1
CSSSPLAASGSYNEQFF
TGTTCCAGCAGCCCCCTCGCGGCTAGCGGGTCCTACAATGAGCAGTTCTTC
>few|TRBV28|TRBD1|TRBJ2-1
CASLGGTGPFREQFF
TGTGCCAGCCTGGGGGGGACAGGGCCTTTTAGGGAGCAGTTCTTC
>NA|TRBV5-1|NA|TRBJ2-3
CASSLGTGIRTDTQYF
TGCGCCAGCAGCTTGGGAACAGGGATTAGGACAGATACGCAGTATTTT
>NA|TRBV7-2|TRBD2|TRBJ2-1
CASSLRSRTSGIRDEQFF
TGTGCCAGCAGCCTACGATCTAGGACTAGCGGGATTAGGGATGAGCAGTTCTTC
>NA|TRBV6-5|TRBD1|TRBJ2-2
CASSYGDRDTGELFF
TGTGCCAGCAGTTACGGGGACAGAGACACCGGGGAGCTGTTTTTT
>NA|TRBV9|TRBD1|TRBJ2-2
CASSAGTGSSWHTGELFF
TGTGCCAGCAGCGCCGGGACAGGGTCTAGTTGGCACACCGGGGAGCTGTTTTTT
>NA|TRBV28|NA|TRBJ2-3
CASSLGGRTDTQYF
TGTGCCAGCAGTTTAGGTGGGCGTACAGATACGCAGTATTTT
>NA|TRBV30|TRBD1|TRBJ1-4
CAWSVTGVTQKLFF
TGTGCCTGGAGTGTAACAGGGGTTACCCAAAAACTGTTTTTT
>NA|TRBV2|TRBD1|TRBJ1-2
CASWTGRKNYGYTF
TGTGCCAGCTGGACAGGGAGGAAAAACTATGGCTACACCTTC
>NA|TRBV5-1|NA|TRBJ2-5
CASSLEYMPKTQYF
TGCGCCAGCAGCTTGGAGTACATGCCAAAGACCCAGTACTTC
>NA|TRBV18|NA|TRBJ1-3
CASSPMERVPGNTIYF
TGTGCCAGCTCACCAATGGAGAGGGTGCCTGGAAACACCATATATTTT
>NA|TRBV5-4|TRBD1|TRBJ2-7
CASSTLGQGSRYEQYF
TGTGCCAGCAGCACCCTAGGACAGGGTAGTCGCTACGAGCAGTACTTC
>NA|TRBV9|TRBD1|TRBJ2-4
CASSVEGALKNIQYF
TGTGCCAGCAGCGTAGAGGGGGCTCTTAAAAACATTCAGTACTTC
>NA|TRBV11-3|NA|TRBJ2-6
CASSFLTRGSGANVLTF
TGTGCCAGCAGCTTCCTTACGCGGGGCTCTGGGGCCAACGTCCTGACTTTC
>many|TRBV28|TRBD1|TRBJ1-4
CASSDTGGNEKLFF
TGTGCCAGCAGTGACACAGGGGGGAATGAAAAACTGTTTTTT
>NA|TRBV4-3|NA|TRBJ1-3
CASSPPAAAGGNTIYF
TGCGCCAGCAGCCCCCCGGCAGCCGCAGGTGGAAACACCATATATTTT
>NA|TRBV2|NA|TRBJ1-5
CASRGGVSNQPQHF
TGTGCCAGCAGGGGGGGGGTTAGCAATCAGCCCCAGCATTTT
>NA|TRBV28|NA|TRBJ2-3
CASRIVASRTDTQYF
TGTGCCAGCCGGATCGTAGCGTCTCGCACAGATACGCAGTATTTT
>few|TRBV13|NA|TRBJ1-1
CASSPPDTIEAFF
TGTGCCAGCAGCCCACCGGACACTATTGAAGCTTTCTTT
>few|TRBV11-3|NA|TRBJ1-1
CASSYLTGRMYDTEAFF
TGTGCCAGCAGCTATCTGACAGGTCGTATGTACGACACTGAAGCTTTCTTT
>NA|TRBV5-1|TRBD2|TRBJ2-7
CASSREVSSSYEQYF
TGCGCCAGCAGCCGGGAGGTATCGAGCTCCTACGAGCAGTACTTC
>NA|TRBV7-2|TRBD2|TRBJ2-3
CASSLDSGGSTDTQYF
TGTGCCAGCAGCTTAGATAGCGGGGGGTCCACAGATACGCAGTATTTT
>NA|TRBV19|NA|TRBJ1-5
CASRLFSNQPQHF
TGTGCCAGTAGACTATTTAGCAATCAGCCCCAGCATTTT
>once|TRBV19|NA|TRBJ2-3
CASSKGAGVTTDTQYF
TGTGCCAGTAGTAAAGGGGCAGGGGTCACCACAGATACGCAGTATTTT
>few|TRBV4-3|TRBD2|TRBJ2-7
CASSQGGGSSYEQYF
TGCGCCAGCAGCCAAGGCGGGGGGAGCTCCTACGAGCAGTACTTC
>NA|TRBV7-9|NA|TRBJ2-2
CASSLIPGVTGELFF
TGTGCCAGCAGCTTAATCCCAGGGGTCACCGGGGAGCTGTTTTTT
>NA|TRBV4-3|TRBD2|TRBJ2-7
CASSPKLAGGEQYF
TGCGCCAGCAGCCCGAAGCTAGCGGGAGGCGAGCAGTACTTC
>once|TRBV7-9|TRBD1|TRBJ1-1
CASSPDRAEAFF
TGTGCCAGCAGCCCCGACAGGGCTGAAGCTTTCTTT
>NA|TRBV9|NA|TRBJ2-3
CASSVRAADTQYF
TGTGCCAGCAGCGTCAGGGCCGCAGATACGCAGTATTTT
>NA|TRBV9|TRBD2|TRBJ2-2
CASSVERGGAGELFF
TGTGCCAGCAGCGTAGAACGGGGGGGGGCCGGGGAGCTGTTTTTT
>few|TRBV5-6|NA|TRBJ1-1
CASSFRHSRASTEAFF
TGTGCCAGCAGCTTCCGCCACTCCAGGGCTAGCACTGAAGCTTTCTTT
>NA|TRBV28|NA|TRBJ1-1
CASTKGRGEAFF
TGTGCCAGCACCAAGGGGCGGGGTGAAGCTTTCTTT
>NA|TRBV19|NA|TRBJ1-2
CASIGQPYGYTF
TGTGCCAGTATTGGGCAGCCCTATGGCTACACCTTC
>NA|TRBV7-6|NA|TRBJ2-7
CASSFKAGDYEQYF
TGTGCCAGCAGCTTTAAAGCAGGTGACTACGAGCAGTACTTC
>NA|TRBV4-2|TRBD2|TRBJ2-1
CASSLGTSSGNEQFF
TGTGCCAGCAGCCTGGGGACTAGCAGTGGGAATGAGCAGTTCTTC
>NA|TRBV7-8|NA|TRBJ2-5
CASSLRHQNNRETQYF
TGTGCCAGCAGCTTAAGACACCAAAACAATCGGGAGACCCAGTACTTC
>once|TRBV30|NA|TRBJ1-2
CAWTGEYGYTF
TGTGCCTGGACAGGGGAGTATGGCTACACCTTC
>NA|TRBV5-1|NA|TRBJ2-2
CASSLGLDTGELFF
TGCGCCAGCAGCTTGGGCCTAGACACCGGGGAGCTGTTTTTT
>NA|TRBV28|TRBD2|TRBJ2-7
CASINSGKLGEQYF
TGTGCCAGCATTAATAGCGGGAAACTGGGCGAGCAGTACTTC
>NA|TRBV19|NA|TRBJ2-2
CASSLHRDTGELFF
TGTGCCAGTAGTCTCCACAGGGACACCGGGGAGCTGTTTTTT
>NA|TRBV21-1|NA|TRBJ2-2
CASSTGRLHTGELFF
TGTGCCAGCAGCACTGGGAGACTTCACACCGGGGAGCTGTTTTTT
>NA|TRBV6-5|NA|TRBJ2-3
CASSYRLVTDTQYF
TGTGCCAGCAGTTACCGACTAGTAACAGATACGCAGTATTTT
>NA|TRBV27|NA|TRBJ2-3
CASSLFVTRVDTQYF
TGTGCCAGCAGTTTGTTCGTCACGAGGGTGGATACGCAGTATTTT
>NA|TRBV19|NA|TRBJ2-2
CASSITVLNTGELFF
TGTGCCAGTAGTATAACAGTTCTAAACACCGGGGAGCTGTTTTTT
>NA|TRBV7-2|NA|TRBJ1-1
CASSLIQMNTEAFF
TGTGCCAGCAGCTTAATCCAGATGAACACTGAAGCTTTCTTT
>NA|TRBV19|TRBD1|TRBJ1-1
CASSITRTGPTEAFF
TGTGCCAGTAGTATAACCCGGACAGGGCCCACTGAAGCTTTCTTT
>NA|TRBV14|NA|TRBJ2-1
CASSPQWNEQFF
TGTGCCAGCAGCCCCCAGTGGAATGAGCAGTTCTTC
>NA|TRBV7-8|NA|TRBJ1-4
CASSLAWGATNEKLFF
TGTGCCAGCAGCTTAGCGTGGGGAGCAACTAATGAAAAACTGTTTTTT